This TCR beta chain comes out of a study of blood T cell repertoires in COVID-19. Study background: T cells, B-cell-depleted T cells, or PBMCs supplied cDNA or gDNA.

The assay was immunoSEQ multiplex PCR, and TCRdb's table has in-frame clones only and misses some. The sample lists around 230,000 clones; roughly 90% were seen once. Residents of about two dozen US areas, aged roughly 18 to 90 years, made up the participants. Cohort placement rested on clinical history that participants reported themselves. V shed 4 bases and J 5 bases; nucleotides not matched to a gene: 8. The CDR3 is 15 amino acids. Per the germline V gene, CDR1 is LGHDT and CDR2 is YNNKEL (reference sequence). Sequenced input: PBMCs or T cells enriched from blood (not recorded which). The rearrangement links TRBV3-1 (or the pseudogene TRBV3-2) to TRBJ2-7; 10 bases fit TRBD2. The TCR was taken from a man younger than 35 with acute COVID-19. CDR3 residues: CASSPFASGGHEQYF. The CDR3 DNA reads as TGTGCCAGCAGCCCGTTCGCTAGCGGGGGACACGAGCAGTACTTC.